Below are 28 T cell receptor beta chains sequenced from a single sample in a study of T-cell reconstitution after alpha-beta-depleted transplantation in children. Unique molecular identifiers were incorporated during preparation of the TCRbeta library. TCRdb reanalysed the PCR reads using MiXCR and keeps one entry per CDR3 protein. Of approximately 97,000 distinct CDR3 sequences listed, 7.5% to 9.5% were seen once; the top ten hold less than 20%. The material sequenced was PBMCs, taken before TCRalphabeta/CD19-depleted stem cell transplant. All receptors derive from a boy aged 2-9 years with acute lymphoblastic leukemia, due to receive a stem cell transplant.

This clonotype came up many times. The rearrangement links TRBV5-7 to TRBJ2-1; TRBD1 aligns across 9 bases. TRBV5-7 is identified as an open reading frame with a role that is uncertain. V lost 1 base to trimming and J lost 7 bases; unmatched junction nucleotides: 9. The CDR3 is 16 residues long. The CDR3 is CASSLQGDRVSNEQFF. The CDR3 bases are TGTGCCAGCAGCTTGCAAGGGGACAGGGTATCGAATGAGCAGTTCTTC.

A few counts support this clonotype. The V and J genes are TRBV5-1 and TRBJ2-7, with D possibly matching TRBD2 (6 bases). CDR1 SGHRS and CDR2 YFSETQ come from the germline V gene. This CDR3 is 15 amino acids long. With 0 bases removed from V and 5 bases from J, the gap between germline ends came to 15 bases. CDR3 sequence (DNA): TGCGCCAGCAGCTTGGTATCGGCGGGGAGCCACGAGCAGTACTTC. Translation: CASSLVSAGSHEQYF.

Ten or more counts support this clonotype. This chain connects TRBV5-1 to TRBJ2-7, with a tentative D call TRBD1 (6 bases). Looked up from germline, CDR1 is SGHRS and CDR2 is YFSETQ. The CDR3 totals 14 residues. With 0 bases removed from V and 9 bases from J, the gap between germline ends came to 16 bases. CDR3 nucleotide sequence: TGCGCCAGCAGCTTGGAACCCACAGGGAACGGGCAGTACTTC. It translates to CASSLEPTGNGQYF.

At least ten counts were recorded for this clonotype. The J gene is TRBJ2-3, the V gene TRBV3-1, with D tentatively TRBD2 (6 bases). The CDR3 contains 14 residues. Between the trimmed V and J ends, which lost 2 bases and 4 bases, there was a span of 10 bases. CDR1 and CDR2 (germline): LGHDT, YNNKEL (reference sequence). The CDR3 reads CASSQLGTSDTQYF. The CDR3 nucleotides read TGTGCCAGCAGCCAATTGGGGACTTCAGATACGCAGTATTTT.

This clonotype was observed a handful of times. The J gene is TRBJ2-1, the V gene TRBV4-2; 9 bases line up with TRBD2. The germline gives CDR1 LGHNA, CDR2 YNFKEQ. V lost 1 base and J lost 9; bases outside the gene matches: 19. CDR3 length: 19 amino acids. CDR3 amino acids: CASSQALWRGGETPIEQFF. CDR3 DNA sequence: TGTGCCAGCAGCCAAGCCCTCTGGCGGGGGGGCGAAACACCTATTGAGCAGTTCTTC.

This clonotype has a count of ten or more. The chain employs TRBV4-2 and TRBJ1-1; possible D gene TRBD1, 5 bases. In germline, CDR1 is LGHNA, CDR2 YNFKEQ. The V gene lost 0 bases and the J gene lost 3 bases, with 11 bases spanning the gap. The CDR3 loop spans 15 amino acids. The CDR3 sequence is CASSQDMGGYTEAFF. CDR3 DNA sequence: TGTGCCAGCAGCCAAGATATGGGGGGGTACACTGAAGCTTTCTTT.

This clonotype appeared many times. The chain recombines TRBV11-2 with TRBJ1-2, with D possibly matching TRBD1 (5 bases). The CDR3 is 14 amino acids. V was clipped by 8 bases and J by 5 bases, with 18 bases between them. Germline loops: CDR1 SGHAT, CDR2 FQNNGV. The CDR3 is CASGRGRVGYGYTF. The CDR3 DNA sequence: TGTGCCAGCGGACGAGGCAGGGTGGGTTATGGCTACACCTTC. Together with reference TRBV11-2 and TRBJ1-2, the CDR3 gives the full variable domain: EAGVAQSPRYKIIEKRQSVAFWCNPISGHATLYWYQQILGQGPKLLIQFQNNGVVDDSQLPKDRFSAERLKGVDSTLKIQPAKLEDSAVYLCASGRGRVGYGYTFGSGTRLTVV.

The genes are TRBV4-2 and TRBJ2-5; TRBD2 is a possible D gene (5 bases). Trimming stripped 10 bases from V and 10 bases from J, with 22 bases between. The CDR3 runs 13 residues. Germline CDR1 LGHNA, CDR2 YNFKEQ. CDR3 nucleotide sequence: TGTGCCATGGGCCCCGGGATCCAAGAGTGCCAGTACTTC. Its translation: CAMGPGIQECQYF.

The V call is TRBV3-1, the J call TRBJ1-6, with D perhaps TRBD1 (6 bases). The germline V and J ends were trimmed by 8 bases and 5 bases, with 16 bases remaining between them. This CDR3 comprises 15 residues. Germline CDR1 LGHDT, CDR2 YNNKEL (reference sequence). The CDR3 protein is CASRKTGPDNSPLHF. The CDR3 DNA sequence: TGTGCCAGCCGAAAGACAGGCCCTGATAATTCACCCCTCCACTTT.

This clonotype was detected ten times or more. The chain couples TRBV28 to TRBJ1-2; TRBD1 might be the D (5 bases). This CDR3 spans 18 amino acids. Germline lookup yields CDR1 MDHEN and CDR2 SYDVKM. The V end lost 1 base, the J end lost 4 bases, and 22 bases lay between the germline ends. The CDR3, as DNA: TGTGCCAGCAGTTTATCCTCGGGGGGGAGCGCTTTGGGCTATGGCTACACCTTC. It encodes CASSLSSGGSALGYGYTF.

This clonotype was seen a handful of times. The chain carries TRBV7-2 and TRBJ2-2; 9 bases are shared with TRBD2. The CDR3 has 15 amino acids. Looked up from germline, CDR1 is SGHTA and CDR2 is FQGNSA. Losses at the gene ends were 2 bases for V and 6 bases for J; bases not matched to a gene: 4. CDR3 region: CASSLRRGGSGELFF. The CDR3 DNA follows: TGTGCCAGCAGCTTACGGCGGGGGGGCTCCGGGGAGCTGTTTTTT.

The V gene is TRBV5-1, the J gene TRBJ2-3, with a weak D call TRBD2 (7 bases). With 4 bases removed from V and 5 bases from J, the gap between germline ends came to 11 bases. CDR1 and CDR2 from the germline V gene are SGHRS and YFSETQ. CDR3 length: 13 amino acids. The chain's CDR3 is CASSQGGGDTQYF. The CDR3 bases are TGCGCCAGCAGCCAAGGGGGGGGAGATACGCAGTATTTT.

This clonotype was recorded many times. The chain carries TRBV4-1 and TRBJ2-7; TRBD1 is a possible D gene (6 bases). The CDR3 runs 13 residues. The germline V gene has CDR1 MGHRA and CDR2 YSYEKL. V dropped 1 base and J dropped 4 bases, with 8 bases sitting between them. CDR3 amino acids: CASSQGQAYEQYF. CDR3 DNA: TGCGCCAGCAGCCAAGGACAGGCTTACGAGCAGTACTTC.

Regarding this clonotype: With a much larger clone just one base away, this may be a read error. The chain employs TRBV5-1 and TRBJ2-4; TRBD1 aligns across 9 bases. Germline CDR1 and CDR2: SGHRS and YFSETQ. The CDR3 runs to 15 residues. In nucleotides, the CDR3 is TGCGCCAGCAGCTCAACAGGGGGCTCATGGGGCATTGAGTACTTC. Its protein is CASSSTGGSWGIEYF.

This clonotype was counted at least ten times. This sequence joins TRBV12-3 or TRBV12-4 and TRBJ2-1, with 9 bases lining up with TRBD2. The CDR3 is 14 amino acids. After removal of 3 bases from V and 9 bases from J, the junction contained 6 bases not matched to a gene. The CDR3, as DNA: TGTGCCAGCAGTTTGACTAGCGGTAACCCTGAGCAGTTCTTC. Encoded protein: CASSLTSGNPEQFF.

This clonotype has ten or more counts. This chain links TRBV7-6 with TRBJ2-3; 8 positions match TRBD1. V lost 6 bases to trimming and J lost 6 bases; unmatched junction nucleotides: 14. In germline, CDR1 is SGHVS, CDR2 FNYEAQ. The CDR3 is 16 amino acids. CDR3 sequence: CASRPGQGRGIDTQYF. In DNA form, the CDR3 reads TGTGCCAGCAGACCCGGACAGGGACGGGGAATCGATACGCAGTATTTT.

This clonotype was found a few times. The chain uses TRBV18 and TRBJ2-2, with 8 bases fitting TRBD1. V shed 5 bases and J 2 bases; nucleotides not matched to a gene: 1. Germline V gene data show CDR1 as KGHSH and CDR2 as LQKENI. This CDR3 region has 14 residues. Here the CDR3 reads CASSGQGNTGELFF. The DNA for the CDR3 is TGTGCCAGCTCAGGACAGGGAAACACCGGGGAGCTGTTTTTT.

The chain links TRBV14 to TRBJ1-1, with D perhaps TRBD1 (5 bases). CDR1 and CDR2 (germline): SGHDN, FVKESK. There are 15 residues in the CDR3. Trimming took 3 bases from V and 3 from J, leaving 14 bases between them. The CDR3 DNA is TGTGCCAGCAGCCAGACAGCTCCACTCTACACTGAAGCTTTCTTT. Protein: CASSQTAPLYTEAFF. The complete variable domain, with remaining parts taken from reference TRBV14 and TRBJ1-1, reads EAGVTQFPSHSVIEKGQTVTLRCDPISGHDNLYWYRRVMGKEIKFLLHFVKESKQDESGMPNNRFLAERTGGTYSTLKVQPAELEDSGVYFCASSQTAPLYTEAFFGQGTRLTVV.

In this sample, this clonotype turned up many times. The rearrangement joins TRBV4-1 to TRBJ1-2; no clear D. V lost 4 bases, J lost 2 bases, and 11 bases lay in between. CDR3 size: 14 residues. Germline V gene data show CDR1 as MGHRA and CDR2 as YSYEKL. The CDR3 coding sequence is TGCGCCAGCAGCCCTCGGACCTGGAACTATGGCTACACCTTC. Encoded protein: CASSPRTWNYGYTF.

In this sample, this clonotype turned up a few times. The rearrangement links TRBV7-6 to TRBJ2-5; TRBD1 matches 11 bases. The CDR3 spans 14 residues. The trim removed 4 bases at V and 4 bases at J, leaving 2 bases unmatched. CDR1 SGHVS and CDR2 FNYEAQ come from the germline V gene. The CDR3 DNA is TGTGCCAGCAGCTCGGGACAGGGGGTAGAGACCCAGTACTTC. This translates into CASSSGQGVETQYF.

This clonotype came up many times. V gene TRBV3-1 combines with J gene TRBJ2-1; 8 nucleotides agree with TRBD2. This CDR3 spans 16 amino acids. Germline V gene sequence: CDR1 LGHDT, CDR2 YNNKEL (reference sequence). With V trimmed by 3 bases and J by 3 bases, 7 bases remained unmatched. CDR3 sequence (DNA): TGTGCCAGCAGCCAGGACGGGGGGGAAATCTACAATGAGCAGTTCTTC. Residues: CASSQDGGEIYNEQFF.

Many counts were recorded for this clonotype. The CDR3, as DNA: TGCGCCAGCAGCTTTTCCACTAGCGGGGGGGGCACAGATACGCAGTATTTT. It specifies CASSFSTSGGGTDTQYF. This chain connects TRBV5-1 to TRBJ2-3, with TRBD2 matching 13 bases. Trimming cost V 2 bases and J 1 base; bases outside gene matches: 4. Germline lookup yields CDR1 SGHRS and CDR2 YFSETQ. CDR3 length equals 17 residues.

At least ten counts were recorded for this clonotype. V and J are TRBV2 and TRBJ1-1; 9 bases are a match to TRBD1. Germline loops: CDR1 SNHLY, CDR2 FYNNEI. V lost 6 bases, J lost 1 base, and 0 bases stayed unmatched. The CDR3 spans 13 residues. The CDR3: CASRGQGNTEAFF. CDR3 nucleotide sequence: TGTGCCAGCAGGGGACAGGGGAACACTGAAGCTTTCTTT.

The chain links TRBV7-9 to TRBJ2-5, with 8 positions matching TRBD2. Trimming cost V 4 bases and J 6 bases; bases outside gene matches: 16. Germline V CDR1 and CDR2: SEHNR, FQNEAQ (reference sequence). CDR3 length equals 17 residues. The CDR3 loop reads CASSSTSISGGAKTQYF. The CDR3 DNA is TGTGCCAGCAGCTCCACTTCGATCTCGGGGGGGGCGAAGACCCAGTACTTC.

This clonotype was observed many times. The gene calls are TRBV7-2 and TRBJ2-5, with D perhaps being TRBD1 or TRBD2 (5 bases each). Trimming left V 5 bases short and J 4 bases short, with 23 bases between. Germline CDR1 and CDR2: SGHTA and FQGNSA. This CDR3 spans 17 amino acids. The CDR3 region is CASSHQRGAGLGETQYF. The CDR3 DNA follows: TGTGCCAGCAGCCACCAGCGAGGGGCGGGTCTGGGAGAGACCCAGTACTTC. Together with reference TRBV7-2 and TRBJ2-5, the CDR3 gives the full variable domain: GAGVSQSPSNKVTEKGKDVELRCDPISGHTALYWYRQSLGQGLEFLIYFQGNSAPDKSGLPSDRFSAERTGGSVSTLTIQRTQQEDSAVYLCASSHQRGAGLGETQYFGPGTRLLVL.

This clonotype has only a few counts. The rearrangement links TRBV6-5 to TRBJ2-7, with TRBD1 matching over 8 bases. The CDR3 is 15 residues long. V lost 0 bases and J lost 6; bases outside the gene matches: 7. CDR1 is MNHEY and CDR2 is SVGAGI in the germline V gene. The chain's CDR3 is CASSYSGQGASEQYF. CDR3 in DNA: TGTGCCAGCAGTTACTCGGGGCAGGGGGCGTCCGAGCAGTACTTC.

Ten or more counts support this clonotype. This rearrangement joins TRBV5-6 to TRBJ2-3; 10 positions agree with TRBD2. The CDR3 extends over 12 amino acids. From germline, CDR1 is SGHDT and CDR2 YYEEEE. The V gene end was trimmed by 7 bases and the J gene end by 6 bases; junction bases not matched to a gene: 2. CDR3 nucleotides: TGTGCCAGCGGACTAGCGGCGGATACGCAGTATTTT. It codes for CASGLAADTQYF.

There are a few counts of this clonotype. The rearrangement uses TRBV4-2 and TRBJ1-1; maybe TRBD1 (6 bases). Germline V gives CDR1 LGHNA, CDR2 YNFKEQ. V lost 0 bases, J lost 5 bases, and 13 bases lay in between. The CDR3 spans 15 residues. The CDR3 sequence: CASSQEPTGRTEAFF. In nucleotides, the CDR3 is TGTGCCAGCAGCCAAGAACCGACAGGTCGAACTGAAGCTTTCTTT.